These T cell receptor beta chains were read from a single sample in a study of blood T cells in healthy people across ages. MiXCR, applied by TCRdb to the 5' RACE reads, yields one record per CDR3 protein. The table records hundreds of thousands of distinct CDR3 sequences, around 24% of them present only once. These data were also filed under a second study, of T cells of mothers and their children.

The sample was blood. All receptors come from a boy younger than 18 in good health. Each CDR3 is given with its conserved first and last residue. D genes are given only for firm matches. Size is stated for part of the rows, as once, few or many counts, or as a class when the clone is expanded.

d_gene	v_gene	abundance	j_gene	CDR3aa	CDR3nt
TRBD1	TRBV5-1	once	TRBJ1-1	CASSGTGGAAFF	TGCGCCAGCAGCGGCACAGGGGGCGCAGCTTTCTTT
TRBD1	TRBV3-1	-	TRBJ1-2	CASSQGTGDFYGYTF	TGTGCCAGCAGCCAGGGGACAGGGGATTTCTACGGCTACACCTTC
-	TRBV29-1	few	TRBJ2-5	CSASETQGETQYF	TGCAGCGCCTCCGAGACCCAGGGAGAGACCCAGTACTTC
-	TRBV4-1	-	TRBJ2-7	CASSQEQRESYEQYF	TGCGCCAGCAGCCAAGAGCAAAGGGAGTCCTACGAGCAGTACTTC
TRBD1	TRBV6-5	few	TRBJ2-7	CASSYVTGVLYEQYF	TGTGCCAGCAGTTACGTGACAGGGGTCTTATACGAGCAGTACTTC
TRBD2	TRBV30	-	TRBJ2-7	CAYNSGISYEQYF	TGTGCCTACAACAGCGGGATCTCCTACGAGCAGTACTTC
-	TRBV10-3	-	TRBJ1-3	CAIAALRGLNTIYF	TGTGCCATCGCTGCATTGAGGGGCCTAAACACCATATATTTT
-	TRBV28	-	TRBJ2-1	CASSSPPSSEQFF	TGTGCCAGCAGTTCTCCCCCTAGCTCTGAGCAGTTCTTC
-	TRBV7-6	-	TRBJ2-7	CASSPVRVSEQYF	TGTGCCAGCAGCCCCGTGAGGGTCTCCGAGCAGTACTTC
TRBD1	TRBV4-1	-	TRBJ2-5	CASSLGGTGVETQYF	TGCGCCAGCAGCCTAGGCGGGACAGGGGTAGAGACCCAGTACTTC
-	TRBV5-1	-	TRBJ2-1	CASSGRPITPANEQFF	TGCGCCAGCAGCGGACGTCCCATTACGCCAGCAAATGAGCAGTTCTTC
TRBD1	TRBV20-1	few	TRBJ1-4	CSARDGQGALSATNEKLFF	TGCAGTGCTAGAGATGGACAGGGGGCGCTTTCGGCAACTAATGAAAAACTGTTTTTT
-	TRBV19	-	TRBJ1-5	CAAGGGEQPQHF	TGTGCCGCAGGTGGGGGAGAACAGCCCCAGCATTTT
-	TRBV11-2	many	TRBJ2-2	CASSLQLGNGELFF	TGTGCCAGCAGCCTCCAACTAGGAAACGGGGAGCTGTTTTTT
-	TRBV12-3/TRBV12-4	-	TRBJ2-7	CASSLGLGAYKQYF	TGTGCCAGCAGTTTGGGCCTGGGCGCCTACAAGCAGTACTTC
-	TRBV2	-	TRBJ2-1	CASSEGAGNNEQFF	TGTGCCAGCAGTGAAGGGGCGGGAAACAATGAGCAGTTCTTC
-	TRBV28	few	TRBJ2-6	CASRTSRGANVLTF	TGTGCCAGCAGGACGAGTCGGGGGGCCAACGTCCTGACTTTC
TRBD1	TRBV9	-	TRBJ2-7	CASSTGQDNYEQYF	TGTGCCAGCAGCACAGGACAGGATAACTACGAGCAGTACTTC
TRBD1	TRBV2	-	TRBJ1-1	CASRTGRDTEAFF	TGTGCCAGCAGGACAGGGAGGGACACTGAAGCTTTCTTT
TRBD1	TRBV7-9	many	TRBJ2-7	CASSPGQGADEQYF	TGTGCCAGCAGCCCTGGACAGGGGGCCGATGAGCAGTACTTC
-	TRBV7-9	-	TRBJ1-1	CASSRNAGGTEAFF	TGTGCCAGCAGCCGAAATGCCGGGGGGACTGAAGCTTTCTTT
TRBD2	TRBV4-3	-	TRBJ2-3	CASSQDTGGWGTDTQYF	TGCGCCAGCAGCCAAGACACGGGAGGTTGGGGCACAGATACGCAGTATTTT
TRBD1	TRBV7-9	-	TRBJ2-7	CASSLAGQVYEQYF	TGTGCCAGCAGCTTAGCGGGACAGGTCTACGAGCAGTACTTC
-	TRBV20-1	-	TRBJ2-3	CSARIATSTDTQYF	TGCAGTGCTAGGATTGCAACTAGCACAGATACGCAGTATTTT
-	TRBV29-1	few	TRBJ1-2	CSALRGANYGYTF	TGCAGCGCCCTTAGGGGAGCTAACTATGGCTACACCTTC
TRBD1	TRBV27	-	TRBJ2-7	CASGVTGGAYEQYF	TGTGCCAGCGGGGTGACAGGGGGCGCCTACGAGCAGTACTTC
TRBD2	TRBV28	-	TRBJ2-5	CASSPTSGGDQETQYF	TGTGCCAGCAGCCCGACTAGCGGGGGGGATCAAGAGACCCAGTACTTC
TRBD2	TRBV4-1	few	TRBJ2-7	CASSQDRLAGGPFYEQYF	TGCGCCAGCAGCCAAGATCGGCTAGCGGGAGGGCCTTTCTACGAGCAGTACTTC
-	TRBV20-1	-	TRBJ2-7	CSARVRQLYEQYF	TGCAGTGCTAGAGTTAGACAGCTCTACGAGCAGTACTTC
-	TRBV3-1	few	TRBJ2-1	CASSHPEPGPFSYNEQFF	TGTGCCAGCAGCCACCCCGAACCGGGACCGTTCTCCTACAATGAGCAGTTCTTC
TRBD1	TRBV28	few	TRBJ1-1	CASSLWDRVGTEAFF	TGTGCCAGCAGTTTGTGGGACAGGGTTGGCACTGAAGCTTTCTTT
TRBD1	TRBV3-1	few	TRBJ1-3	CASSPRTGPSSGNTIYF	TGTGCCAGCAGCCCCCGGACAGGACCCAGCTCTGGAAACACCATATATTTT
-	TRBV29-1	many	TRBJ1-2	CSTTTAEGYGYTF	TGCAGCACTACGACCGCAGAGGGCTATGGCTACACCTTC
-	TRBV2	few	TRBJ1-4	CASTQSRTPNEKLFF	TGTGCCAGCACCCAGTCCAGGACGCCTAATGAAAAACTGTTTTTT
-	TRBV10-3	-	TRBJ2-3	CAISGGEGADSTDTQYF	TGTGCCATCAGTGGGGGGGAAGGAGCGGATAGCACAGATACGCAGTATTTT
-	TRBV28	-	TRBJ2-7	CASSGDSFLEQYF	TGTGCCAGCAGTGGAGACAGCTTCCTCGAGCAGTACTTC
-	TRBV2	few	TRBJ2-2	CASTRAGLKNTGELFF	TGTGCCAGCACGAGGGCAGGACTTAAGAACACCGGGGAGCTGTTTTTT
TRBD1	TRBV27	-	TRBJ1-1	CASLPGQGITEAFF	TGTGCCAGCCTGCCGGGACAGGGCATCACTGAAGCTTTCTTT
TRBD1	TRBV28	-	TRBJ1-2	CASSSGQGGSYTF	TGTGCCAGCAGTTCGGGACAGGGGGGGAGCTACACCTTC
-	TRBV27	-	TRBJ1-2	CASSSNPREYNYGYTF	TGTGCCAGCAGTTCAAATCCCAGGGAATACAACTATGGCTACACCTTC
TRBD2	TRBV7-2	-	TRBJ2-1	CASSLRPRTRQDNEQFF	TGTGCCAGCAGCTTACGCCCAAGGACTAGACAAGACAATGAGCAGTTCTTC
-	TRBV4-1	-	TRBJ2-5	CASSQEIVVETQYF	TGCGCCAGCAGCCAAGAAATAGTGGTAGAGACCCAGTACTTC
-	TRBV27	-	TRBJ2-7	CASSWTPGWEQYF	TGTGCCAGCAGTTGGACTCCGGGGTGGGAGCAGTACTTC
-	TRBV29-1	few	TRBJ2-7	CSVVRQGLYEQYF	TGCAGCGTTGTCCGGCAGGGCCTCTACGAGCAGTACTTC
TRBD2	TRBV29-1	few	TRBJ2-1	CSVEDLGASGSLLYEQFF	TGCAGCGTTGAAGATCTTGGGGCTAGCGGGAGTCTATTGTATGAGCAGTTCTTC
-	TRBV18	few	TRBJ2-6	CASRRNSGANVLTF	TGTGCCAGCCGACGGAATTCAGGGGCCAACGTCCTGACTTTC
-	TRBV6-6	-	TRBJ2-3	CASRVAQRRLDTQYF	TGTGCCAGCAGAGTAGCGCAAAGGAGATTGGATACGCAGTATTTT
-	TRBV24-1	-	TRBJ1-4	CATSGGTGANNEKLFF	TGTGCCACCAGTGGGGGAACAGGAGCCAATAATGAAAAACTGTTTTTT
TRBD1	TRBV5-1	few	TRBJ1-6	CASSMLGQGIASYNSPLHF	TGCGCCAGCAGCATGCTGGGACAGGGGATTGCCTCCTATAATTCACCCCTCCACTTT
TRBD2	TRBV9	-	TRBJ2-1	CASSVGGGAYNEQFF	TGTGCCAGCAGCGTAGGCGGGGGGGCTTACAATGAGCAGTTCTTC
TRBD1	TRBV2	few	TRBJ2-4	CASSNGQGKNIQYF	TGTGCCAGCAGCAACGGACAGGGGAAAAACATTCAGTACTTC
-	TRBV3-1	-	TRBJ1-5	CASSQEGEVGQPQHF	TGTGCCAGCAGCCAAGAAGGGGAGGTTGGTCAGCCCCAGCATTTT
-	TRBV6-1	-	TRBJ1-3	CASSRWTFSSGNTIYF	TGTGCCAGCAGCCGCTGGACGTTTTCGTCTGGAAACACCATATATTTT
TRBD1	TRBV10-3	few	TRBJ2-5	CAISEGDRRRETQYF	TGTGCCATCAGTGAAGGGGACAGACGTCGGGAGACCCAGTACTTC
TRBD2	TRBV5-1	-	TRBJ2-3	CASSSPERLAADTQYF	TGCGCCAGCAGCTCCCCGGAGAGACTAGCTGCAGATACGCAGTATTTT
-	TRBV29-1	-	TRBJ1-4	CSVDGPNEKPFF	TGCAGCGTTGACGGTCCGAATGAAAAACCGTTTTTT
-	TRBV3-1	-	TRBJ2-4	CASSQDFGNYIQYF	TGTGCCAGCAGCCAAGATTTCGGGAACTACATTCAGTACTTC
TRBD2	TRBV7-8	few	TRBJ2-5	CASIQLAGQETQYF	TGTGCCAGCATCCAACTAGCGGGACAAGAGACCCAGTACTTC
-	TRBV7-9	-	TRBJ2-3	CASSPRQGTASADTQYF	TGTGCCAGCAGCCCAAGACAGGGTACTGCTAGCGCAGATACGCAGTATTTT